This is a list of T cell receptor beta chains from one sample in a study of blood T cell repertoires in COVID-19. Measured with immunoSEQ multiplex PCR; TCRdb has only the in-frame clones, and not every one. The sample consists of some 220,000 clones, approximately 80% of them appearing once. Sequencing used peripheral blood. These receptors all stem from a woman of 80 years or more with active or convalescent COVID-19. The CDR3 runs from the conserved cysteine through the conserved F or W. Fields, in order: V gene, J gene, D gene, clone size, CDR3 protein, CDR3 DNA. A D gene is named only where the DNA matches it firmly. Size is stated for part of the rows, as once, few or many counts, or as a class when the clone is expanded.

TRBV18	TRBJ2-6	TRBD2	-	CASSPGLAGGQFWANVLTF	TGTGCCAGCTCACCCGGACTAGCGGGGGGCCAATTCTGGGCCAACGTCCTGACTTTC
TRBV3-1/TRBV3-2	TRBJ2-7	TRBD1	-	CASSQGRQGAGDEQYF	TGTGCCAGCAGCCAAGGGAGACAGGGGGCTGGGGACGAGCAGTACTTC
TRBV11-1	TRBJ2-5	TRBD1	-	CASSFRQGLIETQYF	TGTGCCAGCAGCTTTAGACAGGGGTTAATCGAGACCCAGTACTTC
TRBV11-3	TRBJ1-1	TRBD1	-	CASSLGGQPEAFF	TGTGCCAGCAGCCTTGGGGGACAGCCTGAAGCTTTCTTT
TRBV11-3	TRBJ2-3	TRBD1	-	CASSLDFIQGASLTDTQYF	TGTGCCAGCAGCTTAGATTTTATTCAGGGGGCGAGCCTCACAGATACGCAGTATTTT
TRBV5-4	TRBJ2-5	TRBD2	once	CASSWWGRGADQETQYF	TGTGCCAGCAGCTGGTGGGGGCGGGGGGCGGACCAAGAGACCCAGTACTTC
TRBV6-5	TRBJ1-2	-	-	CASTRWTDYGYTF	TGTGCCAGCACCAGGTGGACAGATTATGGCTACACCTTC
TRBV6-5	TRBJ1-3	TRBD1	once	CASSYSDRASGNTIYF	TGTGCCAGCAGTTACTCTGACAGGGCCTCTGGAAACACCATATATTTT
TRBV28	TRBJ2-5	TRBD1	-	CASMDRQGTRETQYF	TGTGCCAGCATGGATCGACAGGGGACCAGAGAGACCCAGTACTTC
TRBV7-3	TRBJ2-1	-	-	CASKETGTSYNEQFF	TGTGCCAGTAAAGAAACAGGGACGTCCTACAATGAGCAGTTCTTC
TRBV11-3	TRBJ2-3	-	-	CASSSHGAGRGTDTQYF	TGTGCCAGCAGCTCCCACGGCGCGGGTCGTGGCACAGATACGCAGTATTTT
TRBV5-1	TRBJ2-3	TRBD1	-	CASRTGVPDTQYF	TGCGCCAGCAGGACAGGGGTCCCAGATACGCAGTATTTT
TRBV12-3/TRBV12-4	TRBJ2-7	TRBD1	once	CASSPDRVEQYF	TGTGCCAGCAGTCCAGACAGGGTCGAGCAGTACTTC
TRBV7-3	TRBJ2-3	TRBD2	-	CASSPRGGRGSTDTQYF	TGTGCCAGCAGCCCCCGGGGGGGACGTGGGAGCACAGATACGCAGTATTTT
TRBV28	TRBJ2-1	TRBD2	-	CASTTQSRTSGSSYNEQFF	TGTGCCAGCACAACACAATCGAGAACTAGCGGGAGCTCCTACAATGAGCAGTTCTTC
TRBV12-3/TRBV12-4	TRBJ2-4	TRBD1	once	CATGQGGIQYF	TGTGCCACGGGACAGGGAGGAATTCAGTACTTC
TRBV7-2	TRBJ2-1	-	-	CASSQQGYEQFF	TGTGCCAGCAGCCAACAGGGCTATGAGCAGTTCTTC
TRBV28	TRBJ1-1	TRBD1	once	CASSRQGNFGTEAFF	TGTGCCAGCAGTCGACAGGGAAATTTCGGCACTGAAGCTTTCTTT
TRBV27	TRBJ2-1	-	-	CASSRTLYNEQFF	TGTGCCAGCAGCCGGACTCTTTACAATGAGCAGTTCTTC
TRBV5-4	TRBJ1-1	-	-	CASSVAGTQNTEAFF	TGTGCCAGCAGCGTAGCCGGGACACAGAACACTGAAGCTTTCTTT